What follows are 4 T cell receptor beta chains derived from one specimen sequenced in a study of identical twins. Each CDR3 protein gets one entry after TCRdb re-called the 5' RACE reads with MiXCR. The sample has 500,000 to 550,000 distinct CDR3 sequences, about 20% seen once. These data are also associated with another study on T cells expressing NK-cell markers.

The sequenced material came from CD4+ T cells sorted from blood. Receptor source: a woman aged 18 to 35 in good health.

This clonotype was seen many times. The rearrangement uses TRBV12-3 or TRBV12-4 and TRBJ2-1; 8 bases fit TRBD1. Losses at the gene ends were 2 bases for V and 8 bases for J; bases not matched to a gene: 8. The length of the CDR3 is 15 residues. CDR3 residues: CASSLPGGAVHEQFF. CDR3 nucleotide sequence: TGTGCCAGCAGTTTACCAGGGGGCGCGGTACATGAGCAGTTCTTC.

This clonotype showed up just a few times. The V gene is TRBV6-2 or TRBV6-3, the J gene TRBJ2-7; no reliable D call. This CDR3 contains 13 residues. The V and J ends lost 2 bases and 4 bases respectively, with 9 bases between them. Germline V gene data show CDR1 as MNHEY and CDR2 as SVGEGT. This CDR3 reads CASSYGYPYEQYF. DNA for the CDR3: TGTGCCAGCAGTTACGGCTACCCTTACGAGCAGTACTTC.

The count of this clonotype is one. The chain recombines TRBV6-4 with TRBJ2-3; no clear D gene. Deletions cut 10 bases from V and 0 bases from J, with 5 bases between. Germline V CDR1 and CDR2: MRHNA, SNTAGT. This CDR3 region has 11 residues. The CDR3 sequence: CATISTDTQYF. CDR3 nucleotide sequence: TGTGCCACCATTAGCACAGATACGCAGTATTTT.

The chain uses TRBV6-5 and TRBJ2-7; TRBD1 aligns across 7 bases. This CDR3 contains 15 residues. Germline CDR1 reads MNHEY; CDR2 reads SVGAGI. V dropped 0 bases and J dropped 2; count of bases not matched to a gene: 4. The CDR3 loop is CASSYSTGSTYEQYF. DNA of the CDR3: TGTGCCAGCAGTTACTCGACAGGGTCCACCTACGAGCAGTACTTC.